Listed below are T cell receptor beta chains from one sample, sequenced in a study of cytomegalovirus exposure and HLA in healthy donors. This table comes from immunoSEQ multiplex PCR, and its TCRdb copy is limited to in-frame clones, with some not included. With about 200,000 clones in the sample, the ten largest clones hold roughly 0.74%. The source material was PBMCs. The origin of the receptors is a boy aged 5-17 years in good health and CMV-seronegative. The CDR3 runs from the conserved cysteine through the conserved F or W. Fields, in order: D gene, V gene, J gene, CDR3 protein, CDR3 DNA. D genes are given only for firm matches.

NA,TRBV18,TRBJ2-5,CASSSRGLETQYF,TGTGCCAGCTCCAGCAGGGGCCTAGAGACCCAGTACTTC
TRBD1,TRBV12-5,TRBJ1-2,CASGLGQGYGYTF,TGTGCTAGTGGTTTGGGACAGGGGTATGGCTACACCTTC
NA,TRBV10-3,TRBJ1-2,CAISESLQGDNYGYTF,TGTGCCATCAGTGAGTCGTTGCAGGGTGATAACTATGGCTACACCTTC
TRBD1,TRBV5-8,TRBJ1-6,CASSPGQPPYNSPLHF,TGTGCCAGCAGCCCGGGACAGCCTCCTTATAATTCACCCCTCCACTTT
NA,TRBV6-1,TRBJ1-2,CASSETGHYGYTF,TGTGCCAGCAGTGAGACGGGACATTATGGCTACACCTTC
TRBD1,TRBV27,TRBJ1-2,CASSWGQFYGYTF,TGTGCCAGCAGTTGGGGACAGTTCTATGGCTACACCTTC
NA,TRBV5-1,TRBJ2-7,CASSSEGGLEYF,TGCGCCAGCAGCTCGGAGGGGGGGCTGGAGTACTTC
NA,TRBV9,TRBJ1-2,CASSVVGGLNYGYTF,TGTGCCAGCAGCGTAGTGGGAGGTCTAAACTATGGCTACACCTTC
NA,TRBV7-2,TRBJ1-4,CASSLDSGGRGGGLFF,TGTGCCAGCAGCTTAGATTCGGGGGGGCGGGGAGGAGGACTGTTTTTT
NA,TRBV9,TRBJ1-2,CASSVGSGDGYTF,TGTGCCAGCAGCGTAGGGTCGGGGGACGGCTACACCTTC
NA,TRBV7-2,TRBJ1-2,CASSPPRVYGYTF,TGTGCCAGCAGCCCCCCCAGGGTCTATGGCTACACCTTC
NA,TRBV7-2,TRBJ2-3,CASSLQGSTDTQYF,TGTGCCAGCAGCTTACAGGGAAGCACAGATACGCAGTATTTT
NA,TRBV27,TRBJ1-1,CASSSGADWSEAFF,TGTGCCAGCAGTTCAGGGGCGGATTGGAGTGAAGCTTTCTTT
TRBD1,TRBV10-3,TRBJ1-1,CAISESDRGMNTEAFF,TGTGCCATCAGTGAGTCGGACAGGGGAATGAACACTGAAGCTTTCTTT
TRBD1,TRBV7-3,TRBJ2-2,CASSPRDRVGTGELFF,TGTGCCAGCAGCCCCCGGGACAGGGTTGGCACCGGGGAGCTGTTTTTT
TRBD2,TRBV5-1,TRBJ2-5,CASSFESGGALSQETQYF,TGCGCCAGCAGCTTTGAAAGCGGGGGGGCTTTGTCTCAAGAGACCCAGTACTTC
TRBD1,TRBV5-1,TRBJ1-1,CASREQGAYTEAFF,TGCGCCAGCAGGGAGCAGGGGGCCTACACTGAAGCTTTCTTT
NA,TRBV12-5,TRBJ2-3,CASGLLLEADTQYF,TGTGCTAGTGGTTTGTTACTAGAGGCAGATACGCAGTATTTT
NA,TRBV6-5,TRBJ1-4,CASSYYSATNEKLFF,TGTGCCAGCAGCTACTATTCTGCAACTAATGAAAAACTGTTTTTT
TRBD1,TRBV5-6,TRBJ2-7,CASSLGGTGSYEQYF,TGTGCCAGCAGCTTGGGAGGGACAGGCTCCTACGAGCAGTACTTC
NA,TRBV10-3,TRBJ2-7,CAISESPSLYEQYF,TGTGCCATCAGTGAGTCCCCTAGCCTCTACGAGCAGTACTTC
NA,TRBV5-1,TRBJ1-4,CASSQLGGEKLFF,TGCGCCAGCAGCCAATTAGGGGGTGAAAAACTGTTTTTT
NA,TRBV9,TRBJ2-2,CASSGPLGLNTGELFF,TGTGCCAGCAGCGGGCCTTTGGGACTCAACACCGGGGAGCTGTTTTTT
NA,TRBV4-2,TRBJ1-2,CASSQAQAFVAGNYGYTF,TGTGCCAGCAGCCAAGCTCAGGCTTTCGTCGCAGGGAACTATGGCTACACCTTC
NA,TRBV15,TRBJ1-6,CATSTEGISPLHF,TGTGCCACCAGCACCGAGGGAATCTCACCCCTCCACTTT
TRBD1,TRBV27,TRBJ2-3,CASSLIRGTGTADTQYF,TGTGCCAGCAGTTTAATCAGGGGGACAGGCACAGCAGATACGCAGTATTTT
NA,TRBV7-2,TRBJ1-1,CASSLSWGVNTEAFF,TGTGCCAGCAGCTTATCTTGGGGCGTGAACACTGAAGCTTTCTTT
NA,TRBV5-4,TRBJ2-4,CASSFFGGVDIQYF,TGTGCCAGCAGCTTTTTCGGCGGGGTAGACATTCAGTACTTC
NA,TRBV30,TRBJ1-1,CAWSVLAGAAGAFF,TGTGCCTGGAGTGTATTGGCAGGGGCCGCCGGGGCTTTCTTT
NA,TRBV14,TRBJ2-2,CASSQNRATGELFF,TGTGCCAGCAGCCAAAACAGGGCGACCGGGGAGCTGTTTTTT
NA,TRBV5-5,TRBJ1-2,CASSLNWGLGYGYTF,TGTGCCAGCAGCTTGAATTGGGGGCTGGGCTATGGCTACACCTTC
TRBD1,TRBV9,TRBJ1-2,CASSGRTGNYGYTF,TGTGCCAGCAGCGGCCGGACAGGGAACTATGGCTACACCTTC
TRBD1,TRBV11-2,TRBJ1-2,CASSIDRGPYGYTF,TGTGCCAGCAGCATTGACAGGGGCCCCTATGGCTACACCTTC
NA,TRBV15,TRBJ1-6,CATSRELEVRYSPLHF,TGTGCCACCAGCAGAGAACTCGAAGTACGCTATTCACCCCTCCACTTT
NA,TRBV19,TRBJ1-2,CASSMRPQGYTF,TGTGCCAGTAGTATGAGGCCGCAGGGCTACACCTTC
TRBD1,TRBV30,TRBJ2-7,CAWGGQGPYEQYF,TGTGCCTGGGGGGGACAGGGACCCTACGAGCAGTACTTC
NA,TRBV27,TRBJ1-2,CASSPTGGYGYTF,TGTGCCAGCAGTCCCACCGGGGGCTATGGCTACACCTTC
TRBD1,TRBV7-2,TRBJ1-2,CASSLTGGPTNYGYTF,TGTGCCAGCAGCCTGACAGGGGGGCCAACTAACTATGGCTACACCTTC
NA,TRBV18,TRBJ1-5,CASSPAENQPQHF,TGTGCCAGCTCACCCGCGGAGAATCAGCCCCAGCATTTT
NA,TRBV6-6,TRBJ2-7,CASSWRNEQYF,TGTGCCAGCAGTTGGCGGAACGAGCAGTACTTC
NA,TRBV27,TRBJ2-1,CASSEGRVYNEQFF,TGTGCCAGCTCAGAGGGAAGGGTTTACAATGAGCAGTTCTTC
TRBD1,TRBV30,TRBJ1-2,CAWRGDRGYGYTF,TGTGCCTGGCGTGGAGACAGGGGCTATGGCTACACCTTC
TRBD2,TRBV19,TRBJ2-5,CASSIASSGGETQYF,TGTGCCAGTAGTATCGCCTCTAGCGGGGGCGAGACCCAGTACTTC
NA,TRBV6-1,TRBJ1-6,CAIGHRSSYNSPLHF,TGTGCTATTGGTCACAGATCTTCCTATAATTCACCCCTCCACTTT
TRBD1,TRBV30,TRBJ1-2,CAWIASRDSNNYGYTF,TGTGCCTGGATAGCGAGCCGGGACAGCAATAACTATGGCTACACCTTC
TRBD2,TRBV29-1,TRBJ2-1,CSTTSGGSNNEQFF,TGCAGCACCACTAGCGGGGGCTCCAACAATGAGCAGTTCTTC
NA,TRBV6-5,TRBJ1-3,CASSPYRQSGNTIYF,TGTGCCAGCAGTCCTTACAGGCAATCGGGAAACACCATATATTTT
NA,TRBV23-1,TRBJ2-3,CASIGGCTDTQYF,TGCGCCAGCATCGGGGGATGCACAGATACGCAGTATTTT
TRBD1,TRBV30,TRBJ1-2,CAWGTGAPTVYGYTF,TGTGCCTGGGGGACAGGGGCCCCGACGGTCTATGGCTACACCTTC
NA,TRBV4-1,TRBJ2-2,CASSQDWGAGELFF,TGCGCCAGCAGCCAAGATTGGGGGGCCGGGGAGCTGTTTTTT
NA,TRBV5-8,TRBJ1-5,CASSEHQGNGNQPQHF,TGTGCCAGCAGCGAGCATCAGGGTAATGGCAATCAGCCCCAGCATTTT
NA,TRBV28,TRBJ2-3,CASSLSGSTDTQYF,TGTGCCAGCAGTTTATCGGGTTCCACAGATACGCAGTATTTT
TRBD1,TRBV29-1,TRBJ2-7,CSVHGTGGSYEQYF,TGCAGCGTCCACGGGACAGGTGGCTCCTACGAGCAGTACTTC
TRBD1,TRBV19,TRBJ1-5,CASSIDHRGPQPQHF,TGTGCCAGTAGTATAGACCACAGGGGGCCTCAGCCCCAGCATTTT
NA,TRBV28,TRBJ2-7,CASSLRGAGEQYF,TGTGCCAGCAGTTTACGAGGTGCTGGGGAGCAGTACTTC
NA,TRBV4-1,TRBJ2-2,CASSQALVSTGELFF,TGCGCCAGCAGCCAAGCCCTAGTAAGCACCGGGGAGCTGTTTTTT
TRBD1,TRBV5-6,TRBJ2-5,CASSSVTGGMKTQYF,TGTGCCAGCAGCTCCGTGACAGGGGGGATGAAGACCCAGTACTTC
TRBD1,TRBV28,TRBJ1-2,CASSLGQGGYGYTF,TGTGCCAGCAGTTTGGGCCAGGGGGGCTATGGCTACACCTTC
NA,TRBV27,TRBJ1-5,CASSFVGVEPRHF,TGTGCCAGCAGTTTTGTCGGTGTGGAGCCCCGGCATTTT